This T cell receptor (beta chain) was profiled in a study of T-cell reconstitution after alpha-beta-depleted transplantation in children. A TCRbeta library incorporating unique molecular identifiers was prepared. MiXCR was run by TCRdb on the PCR reads, yielding one entry per CDR3 protein. The sample holds hundreds of thousands of distinct CDR3 sequences, roughly 9% seen once. This clonotype came up a few times. Looked up from germline, CDR1 is SGHRS and CDR2 is YFSETQ. V lost 6 bases to trimming and J lost 7 bases; unmatched junction nucleotides: 6. This CDR3 comprises 15 residues. The sequenced sample was PBMCs from the stem cell graft donor, obtained from the stem cell graft. The genes are TRBV5-1 and TRBJ2-1, with 14 bases aligning to TRBD2. The source is a human donor who donated a stem cell graft to a child with acute lymphoblastic leukemia. The CDR3 loop reads CASMGLAGVLNEQFF. In DNA, the CDR3 is TGCGCCAGCATGGGACTAGCGGGGGTCCTGAATGAGCAGTTCTTC.